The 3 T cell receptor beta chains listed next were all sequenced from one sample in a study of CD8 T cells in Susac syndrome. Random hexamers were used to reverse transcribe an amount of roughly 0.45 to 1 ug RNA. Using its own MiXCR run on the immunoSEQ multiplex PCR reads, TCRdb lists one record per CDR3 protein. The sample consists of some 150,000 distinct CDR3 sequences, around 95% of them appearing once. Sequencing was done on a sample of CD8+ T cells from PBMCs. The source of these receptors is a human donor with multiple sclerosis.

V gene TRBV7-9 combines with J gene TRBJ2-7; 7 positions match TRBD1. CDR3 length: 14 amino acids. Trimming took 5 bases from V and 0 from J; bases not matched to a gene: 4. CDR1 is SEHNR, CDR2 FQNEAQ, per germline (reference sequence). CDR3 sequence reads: CASSGGQSSYEQYF. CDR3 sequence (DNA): TGTGCCAGCAGCGGGGGACAGAGCTCCTACGAGCAGTACTTC.

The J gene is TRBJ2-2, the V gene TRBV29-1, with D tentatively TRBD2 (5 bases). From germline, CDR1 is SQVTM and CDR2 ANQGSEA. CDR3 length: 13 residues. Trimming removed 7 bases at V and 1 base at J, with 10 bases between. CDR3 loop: CSGRSVNTGELFF. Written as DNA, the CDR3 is TGCAGCGGGAGGTCAGTGAACACCGGGGAGCTGTTTTTT.

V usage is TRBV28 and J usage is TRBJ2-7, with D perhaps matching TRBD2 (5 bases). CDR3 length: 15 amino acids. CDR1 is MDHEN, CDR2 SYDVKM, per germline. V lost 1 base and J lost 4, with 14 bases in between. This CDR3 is CASSLSLEGRYEQYF. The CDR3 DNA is TGTGCCAGCAGTTTATCCCTCGAGGGAAGGTACGAGCAGTACTTC.